A single sample is the source of the 15 T cell receptor beta chains below, sequenced in a study of blood T cell repertoires in COVID-19. Data came from immunoSEQ multiplex PCR; TCRdb stores just in-frame clones and leaves some out. Altogether about 270,000 clones are present, under 90% being singletons, with the ten largest covering approximately 9%. Sample: peripheral blood. These receptors came from a human donor in a cohort sampled during active COVID-19.

J is TRBJ2-7 and V is TRBV4-1; 13 bases fit TRBD2. J lost 1 base, V lost 6 bases, and 12 bases had no gene match. Germline V gives CDR1 MGHRA, CDR2 YSYEKL. This CDR3 is built from 18 residues. The CDR3 reads CASSEPGTSGKASYEQYF. As DNA, the CDR3 is TGCGCCAGCAGTGAGCCCGGGACTAGCGGGAAAGCGTCCTACGAGCAGTACTTC.

CDR3 protein: CASSSRGWTEAFF. The CDR3 nucleotides are TGTGCCAGCAGCTCTAGGGGTTGGACTGAAGCTTTCTTT. The rearrangement links TRBV11-3 to TRBJ1-1; tentatively, D is TRBD1 (5 bases). From germline, CDR1 is SGHNT and CDR2 YENEEA. CDR3 length equals 13 residues. V shed 4 bases and J shed 5 bases, with 11 bases lying between them.

The chain couples TRBV5-4 to TRBJ2-5; 7 nucleotides agree with TRBD1. The CDR3 covers 14 residues. The ends lost 4 bases at V and 0 bases at J; junction bases unmatched: 3. Germline V gene sequence: CDR1 SGHNT, CDR2 YYREEE (reference sequence). CDR3 sequence: CASSPGQNQETQYF. The CDR3 coding sequence is TGTGCCAGCAGCCCGGGACAGAACCAAGAGACCCAGTACTTC. Drawing the rest from reference TRBV5-4 and TRBJ2-5, the complete variable domain is ETGVTQSPTHLIKTRGQQVTLRCSSQSGHNTVSWYQQALGQGPQFIFQYYREEENGRGNFPPRFSGLQFPNYSSELNVNALELDDSALYLCASSPGQNQETQYFGPGTRLLVL.

V and J are TRBV5-1 and TRBJ2-5; 9 bases line up with TRBD2. Germline V gene sequence: CDR1 SGHRS, CDR2 YFSETQ. The CDR3 contains 17 residues. V lost 0 bases, J lost 5 bases, and 11 bases stayed unmatched. CDR3 region: CASSLEGTSRPSETQYF. CDR3 bases: TGCGCCAGCAGCTTGGAAGGGACTAGCCGCCCTTCGGAGACCCAGTACTTC.

The chain joins TRBV19 to TRBJ1-6; 9 bases align to TRBD1. V was pared by 4 bases and J by 6 bases, with 4 bases of the junction left unmatched. This CDR3 region has 15 residues. CDR1 is LNHDA and CDR2 is SQIVND in the germline V gene (reference sequence). The CDR3 DNA reads as TGTGCCAGTAGTAGACAGGGGGAGACTAATTCACCCCTCCACTTT. The encoded protein is CASSRQGETNSPLHF.

The rearrangement uses TRBV6-2 or TRBV6-3 and TRBJ1-2, with D tentatively TRBD1 (5 bases). CDR1 is MNHEY, CDR2 SVGEGT, per germline. The CDR3 is 15 amino acids. The ends were cut back, 2 bases at V and 3 bases at J, with 13 bases in the middle. CDR3 DNA sequence: TGTGCCAGCAGTTACCCAATGGGACTATACTATGGCTACACCTTC. Translation: CASSYPMGLYYGYTF.

The rearrangement uses TRBV19 and TRBJ2-1, with D tentatively TRBD1 (5 bases). Germline loops: CDR1 LNHDA, CDR2 SQIVND (reference sequence). The CDR3 has 16 amino acids. V lost 1 base, J lost 3 bases, and 13 bases lay in between. This chain's CDR3 is CASSIGRVAFYNEQFF. The DNA for the CDR3 is TGTGCCAGTAGTATAGGCAGGGTGGCCTTCTACAATGAGCAGTTCTTC. The entire variable domain, with the rest obtained from reference TRBV19 and TRBJ2-1, is as follows: DGGITQSPKYLFRKEGQNVTLSCEQNLNHDAMYWYRQDPGQGLRLIYYSQIVNDFQKGDIAEGYSVSREKKESFPLTVTSAQKNPTAFYLCASSIGRVAFYNEQFFGPGTRLTVL.

The chain couples TRBV29-1 to TRBJ1-6; 10 bases map to TRBD1. Unmatched junction bases numbered 3, after V lost 5 bases and J lost 11 bases. Germline V gives CDR1 SQVTM, CDR2 ANQGSEA. The CDR3 is made up of 12 amino acids. The CDR3 nucleotides read TGCAGCGTTTCGGGACAGGGGACACCCCTCCACTTT. Translation gives CSVSGQGTPLHF.

This chain links TRBV7-2 with TRBJ2-3; possible D gene TRBD1, 6 bases. Looked up from germline, CDR1 is SGHTA and CDR2 is FQGNSA. The V end lost 5 bases, the J end lost 5 bases, and 17 bases lay between the germline ends. The CDR3 extends over 15 amino acids. The CDR3 nucleotides read TGTGCCAGCAGCGACCGAAGGGGACACATAGATACGCAGTATTTT. This encodes CASSDRRGHIDTQYF.

CDR3 DNA: TGTGCTTCAGGTGGTAGCGGGAAAGATACGCAGTATTTT. The encoded protein is CASGGSGKDTQYF. The gene calls are TRBV2 and TRBJ2-3; 8 bases are shared with TRBD2. The CDR3 extends over 13 amino acids. Germline V CDR1 and CDR2: SNHLY, FYNNEI.

CDR3 DNA: TGTGCCAGCAGTCCTCGCGGGACAGGGGCTGGGGCCAACGTCCTGACTTTC. Translation gives CASSPRGTGAGANVLTF. This chain links TRBV27 with TRBJ2-6; 10 bases fit TRBD1. This CDR3 is built from 17 residues. V lost 5 bases, J lost 2 bases, and 6 bases stayed unmatched. The germline gives CDR1 MNHEY, CDR2 SMNVEV (reference sequence).

The chain combines TRBV7-2 with TRBJ1-4; TRBD1 might be the D (5 bases). The CDR3 extends over 14 amino acids. The V gene lost 3 bases and the J gene lost 8 bases, with 13 bases spanning the gap. Germline values: CDR1 SGHTA, CDR2 FQGNSA. The CDR3 sequence: CASSFDSAKEKLFF. In DNA form, the CDR3 reads TGTGCCAGCAGCTTTGACAGTGCGAAGGAAAAACTGTTTTTT.

The gene calls are TRBV27 and TRBJ2-7; D perhaps matches TRBD2 (5 bases). The ends were cut back, 3 bases at V and 0 bases at J, with 9 bases in the middle. The CDR3 is 14 residues long. The V gene's germline CDR1 is MNHEY and CDR2 SMNVEV (reference sequence). The CDR3 reads CASSLRAASYEQYF. DNA for the CDR3: TGTGCCAGCAGTTTGCGGGCAGCCTCCTACGAGCAGTACTTC.

V usage is TRBV28 and J usage is TRBJ2-7; 10 nucleotides match TRBD2. V lost 7 bases and J lost 2; bases outside the gene matches: 11. Germline-derived CDR1 and CDR2 are MDHEN and SYDVKM. This CDR3 is built from 16 residues. Written as DNA, the CDR3 is TGTGCCAGCACTCCAATCCGGACTAGCGGTACCTACGAGCAGTACTTC. This gives the protein CASTPIRTSGTYEQYF. The complete variable domain, with remaining parts taken from reference TRBV28 and TRBJ2-7, reads DVKVTQSSRYLVKRTGEKVFLECVQDMDHENMFWYRQDPGLGLRLIYFSYDVKMKEKGDIPEGYSVSREKKERFSLILESASTNQTSMYLCASTPIRTSGTYEQYFGPGTRLTVT.

The V call is TRBV7-9, the J call TRBJ2-5; TRBD1 is a possible D gene (5 bases). Germline CDR1 SEHNR, CDR2 FQNEAQ (reference sequence). The CDR3 consists of 11 residues. V was clipped by 5 bases and J by 4 bases, with 5 bases between them. The CDR3 loop reads CASSDRETQYF. The CDR3 DNA sequence: TGTGCCAGCAGCGACAGAGAGACCCAGTACTTC.